The 27 T cell receptor beta chains presented below share a single source sample, sequenced in a study of blood T cell repertoires in COVID-19. Repertoires were generated with immunoSEQ multiplex PCR, while TCRdb's copy carries only in-frame clones and drops some. The sample consists of hundreds of thousands of clones, about 93% of them appearing once. Sequences were obtained from peripheral blood. The receptors here all came from a woman aged 18-35 years who had recovered from COVID-19.

The chain recombines TRBV19 with TRBJ2-1; 9 positions match TRBD1. The germline V gene encodes CDR1 LNHDA and CDR2 SQIVND (reference sequence). CDR3 size: 15 residues. V shed 7 bases, J shed 3 bases, and the junction held 7 bases outside the gene matches. The CDR3 region is CASNPGQGNYNEQFF. Written as DNA, the CDR3 is TGTGCCAGTAACCCGGGACAGGGTAACTACAATGAGCAGTTCTTC.

V usage is TRBV19 and J usage is TRBJ2-2; 11 nucleotides agree with TRBD1. This CDR3 spans 16 amino acids. Germline CDR1 is LNHDA and CDR2 is SQIVND (reference sequence). The J segment lost 3 bases and the V segment lost 1 base, leaving 1 base of the junction unmatched. CDR3: CASSIGTGGYTGELFF. DNA of the CDR3: TGTGCCAGTAGTATAGGGACAGGGGGCTACACCGGGGAGCTGTTTTTT. The full variable domain, rest sourced from reference TRBV19 and TRBJ2-2, is DGGITQSPKYLFRKEGQNVTLSCEQNLNHDAMYWYRQDPGQGLRLIYYSQIVNDFQKGDIAEGYSVSREKKESFPLTVTSAQKNPTAFYLCASSIGTGGYTGELFFGEGSRLTVL.

The V call is TRBV10-3, the J call TRBJ2-7; 10 bases map to TRBD1. The V segment lost 3 bases and the J segment 3 bases; nucleotides outside the gene matches: 5. Germline-derived CDR1 and CDR2 are ENHRY and SYGVKD. The CDR3 covers 15 residues. CDR3 amino acids: CAISDPGTGVYEQYV. The CDR3 DNA is TGTGCCATCAGTGACCCCGGGACAGGGGTCTACGAGCAGTACGTC.

This chain links TRBV6-2 or TRBV6-3 with TRBJ2-3; maybe TRBD2 (5 bases). Germline V lookup: CDR1 MNHEY, CDR2 SVGEGT. The V end lost 4 bases, the J end lost 3 bases, and 11 bases lay between the germline ends. The CDR3 covers 14 residues. CDR3 in amino acids: CASSLTGRTDTQYF. The CDR3 DNA reads TGTGCCAGCAGTTTAACGGGGAGAACAGATACGCAGTATTTT.

The chain recombines TRBV10-3 with TRBJ2-6, with a possible D match to TRBD2 (6 bases). The V end lost 3 bases, the J end lost 2 bases, and 8 bases lay between the germline ends. CDR1 is ENHRY, CDR2 SYGVKD, per germline. CDR3 size: 15 residues. The CDR3 is CAISEAGAGANVLTF. CDR3 bases: TGTGCCATCAGTGAAGCGGGCGCTGGGGCCAACGTCCTGACTTTC.

J is TRBJ2-7 and V is TRBV27; maybe TRBD1 (5 bases). Trimming left V 3 bases short and J 4 bases short, with 10 bases between. CDR1 and CDR2 from the germline V gene are MNHEY and SMNVEV (reference sequence). The CDR3 has 13 residues. The CDR3 coding sequence is TGTGCCAGCAGTTTTGGGGCGGAGTACGAGCAGTACGTC. This translates into CASSFGAEYEQYV.

The chain employs TRBV12-3 or TRBV12-4 and TRBJ1-1; D call uncertain. The CDR3 has 13 residues. The V and J ends lost 6 bases and 1 base respectively, with 9 bases between them. The CDR3, as DNA: TGTGCCAGCAGAAGACATTGGAACACTGAAGCTTTCTTT. This codes for CASRRHWNTEAFF.

The rearrangement joins TRBV27 to TRBJ1-2; 8 positions match TRBD1. The CDR3 covers 15 residues. The junction had 4 bases not matched to a gene; V was cut back by 0 bases and J by 4 bases. Germline values: CDR1 MNHEY, CDR2 SMNVEV (reference sequence). The CDR3, as DNA: TGTGCCAGCAGTTTATCGGGACAGGCGTTCTATGGCTACACCTTC. Translated: CASSLSGQAFYGYTF.

V is TRBV12-3 or TRBV12-4 and J is TRBJ1-2, with 8 bases lining up with TRBD1. V lost 7 bases to trimming and J lost 5 bases; unmatched junction nucleotides: 6. This CDR3 region has 13 residues. The CDR3 DNA sequence: TGTGCCAGCAATCCGGACAGGGATTATGGCTACACCTTC. As protein: CASNPDRDYGYTF.

With regard to this clone: An end of the junction differs from the germline gene, which may be a read error. The chain is built from TRBV30 and TRBJ1-1; maybe TRBD1 (5 bases). The CDR3 sequence is 15 residues long. Germline CDR1 is GTSNPN and CDR2 is SVGIG (reference sequence). The CDR3 is CAWNLEGAARGETFF. The CDR3 DNA reads TGTGCCTGGAACCTCGAAGGGGCCGCCCGTGGTGAAACTTTCTTT.

V usage is TRBV6-2 or TRBV6-3 and J usage is TRBJ2-2, with TRBD1 identical over 7 bases. The CDR3 covers 15 residues. Germline V lookup: CDR1 MNHEY, CDR2 SVGEGT. V gave up 4 bases and J gave up 4 bases; unmatched junction bases: 6. For the CDR3, the DNA is TGTGCCAGCAGTTTCGACAGGGTTCGCACCGGGGAGCTGTTTTTT. Protein: CASSFDRVRTGELFF.

The chain combines TRBV7-2 with TRBJ2-1; TRBD2 might be the D (6 bases). Trimming took 8 bases from V and 3 from J, leaving 14 bases between them. CDR3 length: 14 residues. CDR1 is SGHTA and CDR2 is FQGNSA in the germline V gene. The CDR3 loop is CASSTASVYNEQFF. Written as DNA, the CDR3 is TGTGCCAGCTCGACGGCTAGCGTCTACAATGAGCAGTTCTTC.

The chain joins TRBV25-1 to TRBJ1-3; 9 bases agree with TRBD1. Germline CDR1 MGHDK, CDR2 SYGVNS. The CDR3 is made up of 17 amino acids. V was clipped by 6 bases and J by 0 bases; unmatched bases: 9. DNA of the CDR3: TGTGCCAGCAGACTCCGGGACAGGGAATTCTCTGGAAACACCATATATTTT. It encodes CASRLRDREFSGNTIYF.

J is TRBJ1-2 and V is TRBV15; D is perhaps TRBD1 (6 bases). This CDR3 comprises 15 residues. Looked up from germline, CDR1 is LNHNV and CDR2 is YYDKDF (reference sequence). V was shortened by 0 bases and J by 2 bases, with 10 bases between the two germline ends. The CDR3 reads CATSRDGDKNYGYTF. In DNA form, the CDR3 reads TGTGCCACCAGCAGAGACGGGGACAAAAACTATGGCTACACCTTC. Supplemented by reference TRBV15 and TRBJ1-2, the full variable domain reads DAMVIQNPRYQVTQFGKPVTLSCSQTLNHNVMYWYQQKSSQAPKLLFHYYDKDFNNEADTPDNFQSRRPNTSFCFLDIRSPGLGDTAMYLCATSRDGDKNYGYTFGSGTRLTVV.

The gene calls are TRBV5-1 and TRBJ2-3, with D hard to call. V was pared by 3 bases and J by 1 base, with 12 bases between. The CDR3 extends over 15 amino acids. Germline V gives CDR1 SGHRS, CDR2 YFSETQ. CDR3 nucleotides: TGCGCCAGCAGCTCCGACATCTATGGCACAGATACGCAGTATTTT. Residues: CASSSDIYGTDTQYF.

The sample holds one count of this clone. The chain has TRBV7-2 and TRBJ2-3; tentative D call: TRBD2 (6 bases). Germline V lookup: CDR1 SGHTA, CDR2 FQGNSA. V was cut by 5 bases and J by 7 bases, with 13 bases left in between. The CDR3 totals 13 residues. CDR3 amino acids: CASSMLARNTQYF. The DNA for the CDR3 is TGTGCCAGCAGCATGCTAGCGAGGAATACGCAGTATTTT. The full variable domain, rest sourced from reference TRBV7-2 and TRBJ2-3, is GAGVSQSPSNKVTEKGKDVELRCDPISGHTALYWYRQSLGQGLEFLIYFQGNSAPDKSGLPSDRFSAERTGGSVSTLTIQRTQQEDSAVYLCASSMLARNTQYFGPGTRLTVL.

The chain recombines TRBV5-1 with TRBJ2-6; 8 bases fit TRBD1. The CDR3 has 18 amino acids. Germline V CDR1 and CDR2: SGHRS, YFSETQ. V dropped 2 bases and J dropped 0; count of bases not matched to a gene: 7. CDR3 nucleotide sequence: TGCGCCAGCAGCTTCATGACAGGGGAGAGCTCTGGGGCCAACGTCCTGACTTTC. Translated: CASSFMTGESSGANVLTF. Complete variable domain (other parts from reference TRBV5-1 and TRBJ2-6): KAGVTQTPRYLIKTRGQQVTLSCSPISGHRSVSWYQQTPGQGLQFLFEYFSETQRNKGNFPGRFSGRQFSNSRSEMNVSTLELGDSALYLCASSFMTGESSGANVLTFGAGSRLTVL.

For this clone: The same CDR3 also results from other DNA sequences found in this sample. The genes are TRBV7-2 and TRBJ2-1, with D unclear. The germline V gene encodes CDR1 SGHTA and CDR2 FQGNSA. V was pared by 3 bases and J by 8 bases, with 11 bases between. The CDR3 is 13 amino acids. CDR3 residues: CASSLRRGDEQFF. The CDR3 DNA is TGTGCCAGCAGCTTGAGGAGAGGCGATGAGCAGTTCTTC.

J is TRBJ2-3 and V is TRBV18; D remains ambiguous. CDR1 KGHSH and CDR2 LQKENI come from the germline V gene. The CDR3 spans 16 residues. V was shortened by 3 bases and J by 0 bases, with 13 bases between the two germline ends. In DNA form, the CDR3 reads TGTGCCAGCTCACCCTTGTTCCGTATTAGCACAGATACGCAGTATTTT. Residues: CASSPLFRISTDTQYF.

The V call is TRBV27, the J call TRBJ2-1, with D unclear. The germline CDR1 and CDR2 sequences are MNHEY and SMNVEV (reference sequence). With 3 bases removed from V and 2 bases from J, the gap between germline ends came to 23 bases. This CDR3 contains 19 residues. The CDR3 DNA follows: TGTGCCAGCAGTTTGATCCGAGGTATGGTTTGGAGCACCTACAATGAGCAGTTCTTC. This gives the protein CASSLIRGMVWSTYNEQFF.

The gene calls are TRBV27 and TRBJ1-1, with D possibly being TRBD1 (6 bases). With 6 bases removed from V and 4 bases from J, the gap between germline ends came to 15 bases. The CDR3 length is 14 residues. Per the germline V gene, CDR1 is MNHEY and CDR2 is SMNVEV (reference sequence). The CDR3 reads CASRGTLYGTEAFF. Written as DNA, the CDR3 is TGTGCCAGCAGAGGGACACTCTACGGCACTGAAGCTTTCTTT.

The chain joins TRBV5-8 to TRBJ2-1; D call uncertain. V lost 0 bases, J lost 2 bases, and 9 bases lay in between. The CDR3 is 15 amino acids. CDR1 and CDR2 (germline): SGHTS, YDEGEE. CDR3 coding DNA: TGTGCCAGCAGCTTGGCGCTAGACCCCTACAATGAGCAGTTCTTC. It codes for CASSLALDPYNEQFF.

This clone was seen ten or more times. The J gene is TRBJ2-2, the V gene TRBV6-6, with 10 bases lining up with TRBD2. After removal of 5 bases from V and 7 bases from J, the junction contained 7 bases not matched to a gene. Germline CDR1 MNHNY, CDR2 SVGAGI (reference sequence). This CDR3 region has 15 residues. CDR3 DNA: TGTGCCAGCAGTCCCTCTAGCGGGAGAAACGGGGAGCTGTTTTTT. Its translation: CASSPSSGRNGELFF.

This chain links TRBV2 with TRBJ1-4; TRBD1 agrees at 7 bases. With V trimmed by 8 bases and J by 4 bases, 10 bases remained unmatched. Germline assignment: CDR1 SNHLY and CDR2 FYNNEI. The CDR3 sequence is 15 residues long. The CDR3 is CASHTRGSFNEKLFF. The CDR3 coding sequence is TGTGCCAGCCACACCAGGGGGTCCTTTAATGAAAAACTGTTTTTT.

The chain is built from TRBV5-1 and TRBJ2-5; 14 nucleotides match TRBD2. Germline V lookup: CDR1 SGHRS, CDR2 YFSETQ. The trim removed 4 bases at V and 5 bases at J, leaving 4 bases unmatched. This CDR3 has 15 amino acids. The CDR3 DNA follows: TGCGCCAGCAGCACGGGACTAGCGGGAGTGGAGACCCAGTACTTC. Translated: CASSTGLAGVETQYF.

V gene TRBV7-8 combines with J gene TRBJ2-7; TRBD2 agrees at 13 bases. CDR3 length equals 20 residues. The germline gives CDR1 SGHVS, CDR2 FQNEAQ. V was pared by 3 bases and J by 0 bases, with 14 bases of the junction left unmatched. CDR3 protein: CASSFWTSGSIDPHSYEQYV. The CDR3 DNA reads TGTGCCAGCAGCTTCTGGACTAGCGGGAGTATTGACCCCCACTCCTACGAGCAGTACGTC.

V gene TRBV10-1 combines with J gene TRBJ2-3; 9 nucleotides align to TRBD2. The ends lost 4 bases at V and 0 bases at J; junction bases unmatched: 11. Germline CDR1 and CDR2: WNHNN and SYGVQD (reference sequence). The CDR3 covers 18 residues. This chain's CDR3 is CASSGPQGREGSTDTQYF. Here the CDR3 DNA reads TGCGCCAGCAGTGGCCCCCAGGGGCGGGAGGGAAGCACAGATACGCAGTATTTT.